This TCR beta chain was recovered during a study of blood T cells in healthy people across ages. Study conclusions and caveats: Expanded clonotype shifts may have been confounded, as the donors had an unknown CMV status.

Per the germline V gene, CDR1 is DFQATT and CDR2 is SNEGSKA (reference sequence). V lost 3 bases and J lost 5, with 9 bases in between. The CDR3 is made up of 12 amino acids. Primers used in a second PCR of about 6 to 11 cycles were a sample-barcoded 5' primer and a J-beta primer mix. Tagging of each cDNA molecule was performed by a template-switch adaptor with 12 random nucleotides. The study obtained at least 2.5 million CDR3-containing paired-end reads from every sample. TCRdb reanalysed the 5' RACE reads using MiXCR and keeps one entry per CDR3 protein. The table records about 1.1 million distinct CDR3 sequences, 35% to 40% of them present only once. This clonotype showed up just a few times. Its antigen is as yet unknown.

This clonotype was sampled from a man between 18 and 29 years old in good health. Sequencing input: blood. The gene calls are TRBV20-1 and TRBJ2-3; D is uncertain. The CDR3 spells CSARLTRDTQYF. For the CDR3, the DNA is TGCAGTGCTAGGCTGACTCGAGATACGCAGTATTTT.